This is a list of T cell receptor beta chains from one sample in a study of molecular identifiers for immune sequencing clone quantification. TCRdb recomputed calls from the PCR reads with MiXCR, one row per CDR3 protein. The sample holds about 640,000 distinct CDR3 sequences, just under 20% seen once. The sample taken for sequencing was naive CD8+ T cells from blood, with Jurkat cell RNA spiked in. Receptor source: a human donor in good health. Some libraries in this study had Jurkat cell RNA spiked in. Each CDR3 is given with its conserved first and last residue. D genes are given only for firm matches. Only some rows state a clone size, as once, few, many or a class for expanded clones.

TRBJ1-1	.	15	TRBV27	.	CASSPHRERNTEAFF	TGTGCCAGCAGTCCCCACAGGGAACGGAACACTGAAGCTTTCTTT
TRBJ2-3	few	17	TRBV10-3	.	CAISEEGLAVGADTQYF	TGTGCCATCAGTGAGGAGGGATTGGCGGTGGGGGCAGATACGCAGTATTTT
TRBJ2-1	many	14	TRBV19	TRBD1	CASSWTGFVNEQFF	TGTGCCAGTAGCTGGACAGGGTTTGTCAATGAGCAGTTCTTC
TRBJ2-7	many	17	TRBV20-1	TRBD2	CSARASDLAVTPYEQYF	TGCAGTGCTAGAGCCTCCGACCTAGCGGTAACCCCCTACGAGCAGTACTTC
TRBJ2-1	.	16	TRBV3-1	TRBD2	CASSPHPSGGIYEQFF	TGTGCCAGCAGCCCTCACCCTAGCGGGGGCATCTACGAGCAGTTCTTC
TRBJ1-5	.	12	TRBV6-4	.	CASSDPLRPQHF	TGTGCCAGCAGTGACCCACTTCGGCCCCAGCATTTT
TRBJ1-2	many	12	TRBV19	.	CASSITNYGYTF	TGTGCCAGTAGTATAACTAACTATGGCTACACCTTC
TRBJ2-7	many	12	TRBV5-1	.	CASSNGDRNPRW	TGCGCCAGCAGCAATGGAGACAGGAACCCACGGTGG
TRBJ2-5	.	12	TRBV6-5	.	CAGSLARETQYF	TGTGCCGGCAGCCTGGCCCGCGAGACCCAGTACTTC
TRBJ2-4	many	13	TRBV7-6	.	CASSFDGTSIQYF	TGTGCCAGCAGCTTCGACGGGACTTCTATTCAGTACTTC
TRBJ1-2	few	15	TRBV27	.	CASSLLSGGRSGYTF	TGTGCCAGCAGTTTACTTTCCGGCGGAAGATCTGGCTACACCTTC
TRBJ1-5	many	15	TRBV27	.	CASSIQGFPYQPQHF	TGTGCCAGCAGTATACAGGGCTTTCCGTATCAGCCCCAGCATTTT
TRBJ2-3	.	16	TRBV12-3/TRBV12-4	TRBD1	CASRTDRDRETDTQYF	TGTGCCAGCAGAACGGACCGGGACAGGGAGACAGATACGCAGTATTTT
TRBJ1-6	many	15	TRBV4-3	.	CASSQQGRANSPLHF	TGCGCCAGCAGCCAACAGGGCAGGGCTAATTCACCCCTCCACTTT
TRBJ2-7	many	10	TRBV28	.	CASGAGEQYF	TGTGCCAGCGGGGCGGGGGAGCAGTACTTC
TRBJ2-2	many	14	TRBV19	.	CASTYTGNTGELFF	TGTGCCAGTACCTACACAGGAAACACCGGGGAGCTGTTTTTT